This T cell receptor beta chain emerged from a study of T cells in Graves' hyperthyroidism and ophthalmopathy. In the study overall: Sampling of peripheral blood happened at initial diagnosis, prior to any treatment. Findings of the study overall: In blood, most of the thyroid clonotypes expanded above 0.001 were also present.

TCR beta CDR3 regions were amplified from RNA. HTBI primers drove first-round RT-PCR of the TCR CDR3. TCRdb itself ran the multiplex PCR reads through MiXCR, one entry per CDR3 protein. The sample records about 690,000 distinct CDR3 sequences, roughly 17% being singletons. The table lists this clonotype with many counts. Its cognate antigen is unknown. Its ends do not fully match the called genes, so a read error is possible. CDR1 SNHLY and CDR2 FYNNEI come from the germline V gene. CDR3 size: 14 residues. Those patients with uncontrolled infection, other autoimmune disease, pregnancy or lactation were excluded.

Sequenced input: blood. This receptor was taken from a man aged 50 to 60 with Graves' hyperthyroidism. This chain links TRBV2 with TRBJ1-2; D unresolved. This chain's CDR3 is CASSEARAPVWLHF. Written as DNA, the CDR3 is TGTGCCAGCAGTGAAGCGAGAGCCCCAGTATGGCTACACTTC.